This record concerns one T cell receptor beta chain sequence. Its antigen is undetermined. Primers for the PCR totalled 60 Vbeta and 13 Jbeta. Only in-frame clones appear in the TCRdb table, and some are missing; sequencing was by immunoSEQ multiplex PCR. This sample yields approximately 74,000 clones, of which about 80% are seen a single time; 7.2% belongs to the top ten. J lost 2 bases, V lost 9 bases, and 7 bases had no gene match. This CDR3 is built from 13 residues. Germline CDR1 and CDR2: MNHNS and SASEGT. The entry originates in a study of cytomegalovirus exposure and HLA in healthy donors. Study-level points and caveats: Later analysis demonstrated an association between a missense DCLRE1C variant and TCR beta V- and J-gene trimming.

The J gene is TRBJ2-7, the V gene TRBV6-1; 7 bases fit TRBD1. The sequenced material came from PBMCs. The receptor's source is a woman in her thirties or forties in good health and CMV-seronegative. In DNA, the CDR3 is TGTGCCAGTACCGGGACAGTTACCTACGAGCAGTACTTC. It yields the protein CASTGTVTYEQYF.